The rows below give T cell receptor beta chains drawn from one sample of a study of cytomegalovirus exposure and HLA in healthy donors. TCRdb's copy holds only in-frame clones and misses some; the assay was immunoSEQ multiplex PCR. The table lists fewer than 60,000 clones, 77% of them singletons. Material for sequencing was PBMCs. These receptors were collected from a woman aged 40 to 50 in good health and CMV-seropositive. The CDR3 runs from the conserved cysteine through the conserved F or W. A D gene is named only where the DNA matches it firmly. Part of the rows lack a size; the others show once, few, many or a class for expanded clones.

D gene: NA; clone size: few; J gene: TRBJ2-4; V gene: TRBV5-5; CDR3 DNA: TGTGCCAGCAGCTTGTGGGGGCACAAAAACATTCAGTACTTC; CDR3 protein: CASSLWGHKNIQYF
D gene: TRBD1; clone size: NA; J gene: TRBJ1-3; V gene: TRBV9; CDR3 DNA: TGTGCCAGCAGCGGTAGGGGGACAGACTACTCTGGAAACACCATATATTTT; CDR3 protein: CASSGRGTDYSGNTIYF
D gene: NA; clone size: NA; J gene: TRBJ2-3; V gene: TRBV7-9; CDR3 DNA: TGTGCCAGCAGCCCCCGTCTTCTCACAGATACGCAGTATTTT; CDR3 protein: CASSPRLLTDTQYF
D gene: TRBD1; clone size: few; J gene: TRBJ2-7; V gene: TRBV19; CDR3 DNA: TGTGCCAGTAGTATAGTCTCTGGGACAGGGCCCTACGAGCAGTACTTC; CDR3 protein: CASSIVSGTGPYEQYF
D gene: NA; clone size: once; J gene: TRBJ1-1; V gene: TRBV2; CDR3 DNA: TGTGCCAGCAGTGACATATCTCCCCTAGGGAACACTGAAGCTTTCTTT; CDR3 protein: CASSDISPLGNTEAFF
D gene: NA; clone size: NA; J gene: TRBJ1-1; V gene: TRBV6-5; CDR3 DNA: TGTGCCAGCAGTTACGCACAGAGTAACACTGAAGCTTTCTTT; CDR3 protein: CASSYAQSNTEAFF
D gene: TRBD1; clone size: NA; J gene: TRBJ1-1; V gene: TRBV5-3; CDR3 DNA: TGTGCCAGAAGCCGGGGACGGGGGACAGCTGAAGCTTTCTTT; CDR3 protein: CARSRGRGTAEAFF
D gene: NA; clone size: medium-sized; J gene: TRBJ1-1; V gene: TRBV4-2; CDR3 DNA: TGTGCCAGCAGCCAAGATCCCGGGGGTGGAAACACTGAAGCTTTCTTT; CDR3 protein: CASSQDPGGGNTEAFF
D gene: NA; clone size: NA; J gene: TRBJ1-2; V gene: TRBV6-1; CDR3 DNA: TGTGCCAGCAGTGAAGGGGAGGGGAGTGGTAACTATGGCTACACCTTC; CDR3 protein: CASSEGEGSGNYGYTF
D gene: NA; clone size: NA; J gene: TRBJ2-1; V gene: TRBV4-3; CDR3 DNA: TGCGCCAGCAGCCAAGAGGCCCGATGGTGGGGGGGGCCGGAGAATGAGCAGTTCTTC; CDR3 protein: CASSQEARWWGGPENEQFF
D gene: TRBD1; clone size: few; J gene: TRBJ1-3; V gene: TRBV7-6; CDR3 DNA: TGTGCCAGCAGCTTAAGATCCGGGACAGGACTTTCTGGAAACACCATATATTTT; CDR3 protein: CASSLRSGTGLSGNTIYF
D gene: TRBD1; clone size: NA; J gene: TRBJ2-1; V gene: TRBV2; CDR3 DNA: TGTGCCAGCAGTGAGGGACAGGAGTACAATGAGCAGTTCTTC; CDR3 protein: CASSEGQEYNEQFF
D gene: NA; clone size: NA; J gene: TRBJ1-6; V gene: TRBV4-3; CDR3 DNA: TGCGCCAGCAGCCAAGATCTTCAGGGGTGGGCACCCCTCCACTTT; CDR3 protein: CASSQDLQGWAPLHF
D gene: TRBD1; clone size: once; J gene: TRBJ2-7; V gene: TRBV5-1; CDR3 DNA: TGCGCCAGCAGCTCACAGGGGGCGATGGGGCAGTACTTC; CDR3 protein: CASSSQGAMGQYF
D gene: TRBD1; clone size: NA; J gene: TRBJ1-2; V gene: TRBV5-5; CDR3 DNA: TGTGCCAGCAGCTTGTCTCTAACGGACAGGTCCTATGGCTACACCTTC; CDR3 protein: CASSLSLTDRSYGYTF
D gene: TRBD2; clone size: NA; J gene: TRBJ2-3; V gene: TRBV7-9; CDR3 DNA: TGTGCCAGCAGCCCCGGCGGGGGGCCCAGCACAGATACGCAGTATTTT; CDR3 protein: CASSPGGGPSTDTQYF
D gene: NA; clone size: few; J gene: TRBJ2-7; V gene: TRBV7-9; CDR3 DNA: TGTGCCAGCAGCTTAGAGCAGCAACAGCCGGCATACGAGCAGTACTTC; CDR3 protein: CASSLEQQQPAYEQYF
D gene: NA; clone size: few; J gene: TRBJ1-1; V gene: TRBV6-5; CDR3 DNA: TGTGCCAGCAGTTACGGTGGGGCAGTGAACACTGAAGCTTTCTTT; CDR3 protein: CASSYGGAVNTEAFF
D gene: NA; clone size: NA; J gene: TRBJ2-2; V gene: TRBV19; CDR3 DNA: TGTGCCAGTAGTTTTCTACGGGGGACGAACACCGGGGAGCTGTTTTTT; CDR3 protein: CASSFLRGTNTGELFF
D gene: TRBD2; clone size: NA; J gene: TRBJ2-3; V gene: TRBV6-4; CDR3 DNA: TGTGCCAGCAGCCCTAGCGGGGCTTACACAGATACGCAGTATTTT; CDR3 protein: CASSPSGAYTDTQYF
D gene: NA; clone size: NA; J gene: TRBJ2-3; V gene: TRBV5-4; CDR3 DNA: TGTGCCAGCAGACCCGGGGGTACCTCCACAGATACGCAGTATTTT; CDR3 protein: CASRPGGTSTDTQYF
D gene: TRBD1; clone size: NA; J gene: TRBJ1-6; V gene: TRBV18; CDR3 DNA: TGTGCCAGCTCACTGAGGACAGGAGCTAATTCACCCCTCCACTTT; CDR3 protein: CASSLRTGANSPLHF
D gene: NA; clone size: NA; J gene: TRBJ2-5; V gene: TRBV6-5; CDR3 DNA: TGTGCCAGCAGGTCCGGGACAAACCCAGAGACCCAGTACTTC; CDR3 protein: CASRSGTNPETQYF
D gene: NA; clone size: NA; J gene: TRBJ1-1; V gene: TRBV5-5; CDR3 DNA: TGTGCCAGCAGCTCAACCTGGGGCAGGGTGTACACTGAAGCTTTCTTT; CDR3 protein: CASSSTWGRVYTEAFF
D gene: NA; clone size: NA; J gene: TRBJ1-5; V gene: TRBV19; CDR3 DNA: TGTGCCAGTAGTAAGATTCAGGGAAGTCAGCCCCAGCATTTT; CDR3 protein: CASSKIQGSQPQHF
D gene: NA; clone size: NA; J gene: TRBJ2-7; V gene: TRBV19; CDR3 DNA: TGTGCCAGTAGTGTACAGTTGGGATCGGGGGTCAACGAGCAGTACTTC; CDR3 protein: CASSVQLGSGVNEQYF
D gene: TRBD1; clone size: NA; J gene: TRBJ1-3; V gene: TRBV30; CDR3 DNA: TGTGCCTGGAGTGTACAGGGGGCTGGAAACACCATATATTTT; CDR3 protein: CAWSVQGAGNTIYF
D gene: NA; clone size: once; J gene: TRBJ2-5; V gene: TRBV5-6; CDR3 DNA: TGTGCCAGCAGCCGCCCCGACACTTTCCAAGAGACCCAGTACTTC; CDR3 protein: CASSRPDTFQETQYF
D gene: NA; clone size: NA; J gene: TRBJ1-5; V gene: TRBV12-5; CDR3 DNA: TGTGCTAGTGGTTTGGTACTCGGGGGCAATCAGCCCCAGCATTTT; CDR3 protein: CASGLVLGGNQPQHF
D gene: TRBD2; clone size: once; J gene: TRBJ2-2; V gene: TRBV5-4; CDR3 DNA: TGTGCCAGCAGCTTGCCGGGACTAGCATCTGGGGAGCTGTTTTTT; CDR3 protein: CASSLPGLASGELFF
D gene: TRBD2; clone size: once; J gene: TRBJ2-1; V gene: TRBV5-1; CDR3 DNA: TGCGCCAGCAGCTTTTCGGGGGGGCAGGGCAATGAGCAGTTCTTC; CDR3 protein: CASSFSGGQGNEQFF
D gene: NA; clone size: few; J gene: TRBJ2-7; V gene: TRBV5-4; CDR3 DNA: TGTGCCAGCAGCTGGGGGCCTTACGAGCAGTACTTC; CDR3 protein: CASSWGPYEQYF
D gene: NA; clone size: NA; J gene: TRBJ1-1; V gene: TRBV7-9; CDR3 DNA: TGTGCCAGCAGCTTGGGCGGGGCAGTAAAGCAAGCTTTCTTT; CDR3 protein: CASSLGGAVKQAFF
D gene: TRBD2; clone size: NA; J gene: TRBJ2-1; V gene: TRBV9; CDR3 DNA: TGTGCCAGCAGCGTAGGAGCGGGGGCCTACAATGAGCAGTTCTTC; CDR3 protein: CASSVGAGAYNEQFF
D gene: TRBD2; clone size: NA; J gene: TRBJ2-1; V gene: TRBV7-9; CDR3 DNA: TGTGCCAGCAGCTTAGTTCGAGCGGGGGGCCTTTACAATGAGCAGTTCTTC; CDR3 protein: CASSLVRAGGLYNEQFF
D gene: NA; clone size: NA; J gene: TRBJ2-3; V gene: TRBV5-1; CDR3 DNA: TGCGCCAGCAGCTTGGACGGGGGTAGAGGCACAGATACGCAGTATTTT; CDR3 protein: CASSLDGGRGTDTQYF
D gene: NA; clone size: NA; J gene: TRBJ1-1; V gene: TRBV5-1; CDR3 DNA: TGCGCCAGCAGCCCAAGGCAGGGGACCCCGAGGGCTTTCTTT; CDR3 protein: CASSPRQGTPRAFF
D gene: NA; clone size: NA; J gene: TRBJ2-5; V gene: TRBV7-7; CDR3 DNA: TGTGCCAGCAGTCATTTGGGAGGGGGGGAGACCCAGTACTTC; CDR3 protein: CASSHLGGGETQYF
D gene: NA; clone size: NA; J gene: TRBJ1-1; V gene: TRBV30; CDR3 DNA: TGTGCCCTTCAAACATGGGCCATGAACACTGAAGCTTTCTTT; CDR3 protein: CALQTWAMNTEAFF
D gene: TRBD1; clone size: once; J gene: TRBJ2-3; V gene: TRBV5-1; CDR3 DNA: TGCGCCAGCAAAGCGGGTTTCGGACAGGGGGCGAATACGCAGTATTTT; CDR3 protein: CASKAGFGQGANTQYF
D gene: NA; clone size: NA; J gene: TRBJ2-7; V gene: TRBV6-1; CDR3 DNA: TGTGCCAGCAGTGAAGAGGCAGGCTACGAGCAGTACTTC; CDR3 protein: CASSEEAGYEQYF
D gene: TRBD2; clone size: NA; J gene: TRBJ2-3; V gene: TRBV19; CDR3 DNA: TGTGCCAGTAGTGTGCCTAGCGGGGACACAGATACGCAGTATTTT; CDR3 protein: CASSVPSGDTDTQYF
D gene: TRBD1; clone size: few; J gene: TRBJ2-7; V gene: TRBV2; CDR3 DNA: TGTGCCAGCAGCGGACACCTGACAGGGAATTTGTGGGAGCAGTACTTC; CDR3 protein: CASSGHLTGNLWEQYF
D gene: TRBD1; clone size: NA; J gene: TRBJ1-3; V gene: TRBV6-5; CDR3 DNA: TGTGCCAGCAGTTATGGGACAGGCAGATCTGGAAACACCATATATTTT; CDR3 protein: CASSYGTGRSGNTIYF
D gene: NA; clone size: few; J gene: TRBJ2-7; V gene: TRBV7-2; CDR3 DNA: TGTGCCAGCAGCCGAGCCTACGAGCAGTACTTC; CDR3 protein: CASSRAYEQYF
D gene: NA; clone size: NA; J gene: TRBJ2-1; V gene: TRBV7-9; CDR3 DNA: TGTGCCAGCAGCTTAAGGAGGGGGGGCTACAATGAGCAGTTCTTC; CDR3 protein: CASSLRRGGYNEQFF
D gene: NA; clone size: few; J gene: TRBJ2-6; V gene: TRBV2; CDR3 DNA: TGTGCCAGCAGCAGGACGGGAATAACTGGGGCCAACGTCCTGACTTTC; CDR3 protein: CASSRTGITGANVLTF
D gene: TRBD2; clone size: NA; J gene: TRBJ2-5; V gene: TRBV5-1; CDR3 DNA: TGCGCCAGCAGCGCCGGGACTAGCGGCAAAGAGACCCAGTACTTC; CDR3 protein: CASSAGTSGKETQYF
D gene: NA; clone size: NA; J gene: TRBJ2-1; V gene: TRBV5-6; CDR3 DNA: TGTGCCAGCAGCTCGGGTCCGTCGGGAGAGCAGTTCTTC; CDR3 protein: CASSSGPSGEQFF
D gene: TRBD2; clone size: once; J gene: TRBJ2-3; V gene: TRBV7-9; CDR3 DNA: TGTGCCAGCAGCCCCTGGACGGGGGGAAGCACAGATACGCAGTATTTT; CDR3 protein: CASSPWTGGSTDTQYF
D gene: NA; clone size: NA; J gene: TRBJ2-7; V gene: TRBV7-9; CDR3 DNA: TGTGCCAGCAGCTCCGGCAGGGTACCTCCCTACGAGCAGTACTTC; CDR3 protein: CASSSGRVPPYEQYF
D gene: NA; clone size: once; J gene: TRBJ2-7; V gene: TRBV6-5; CDR3 DNA: TGTGCCAGCAGTTACCCCCCTTCCTACGAGCAGTACTTC; CDR3 protein: CASSYPPSYEQYF
D gene: TRBD1; clone size: NA; J gene: TRBJ1-2; V gene: TRBV5-1; CDR3 DNA: TGCGCCAGCAGCTCACTTCACCCGGGACAGGGGGCCAATGGCTACACCTTC; CDR3 protein: CASSSLHPGQGANGYTF
D gene: NA; clone size: NA; J gene: TRBJ1-4; V gene: TRBV28; CDR3 DNA: TGTGCCAGCAGTTTAGGGGGGTCGAGTGAAAAACTGTTTTTT; CDR3 protein: CASSLGGSSEKLFF
D gene: TRBD1; clone size: NA; J gene: TRBJ1-2; V gene: TRBV5-4; CDR3 DNA: TGTGCCAGCAGCTCGACAGGGACAGATGGCTACACCTTC; CDR3 protein: CASSSTGTDGYTF